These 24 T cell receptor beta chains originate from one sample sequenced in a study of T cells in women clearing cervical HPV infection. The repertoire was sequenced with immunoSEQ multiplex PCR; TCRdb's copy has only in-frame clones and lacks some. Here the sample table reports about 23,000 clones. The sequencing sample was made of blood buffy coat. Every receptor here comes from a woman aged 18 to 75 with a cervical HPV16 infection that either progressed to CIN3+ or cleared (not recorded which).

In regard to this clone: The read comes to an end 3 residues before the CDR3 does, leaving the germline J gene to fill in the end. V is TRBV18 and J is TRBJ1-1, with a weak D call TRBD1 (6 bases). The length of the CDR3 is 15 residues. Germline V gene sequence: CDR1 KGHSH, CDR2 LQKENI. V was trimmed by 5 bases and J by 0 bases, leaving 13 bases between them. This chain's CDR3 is CASSLDSHMNTEAFF. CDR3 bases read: TGTGCCAGCTCATTGGACAGCCACATGAACACTGAA.

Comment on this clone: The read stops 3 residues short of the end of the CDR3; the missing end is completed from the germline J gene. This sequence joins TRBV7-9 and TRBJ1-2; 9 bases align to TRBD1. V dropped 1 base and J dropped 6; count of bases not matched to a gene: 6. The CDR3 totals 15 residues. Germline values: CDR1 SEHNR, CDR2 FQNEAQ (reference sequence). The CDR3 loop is CASSLDGTGKHGYTF. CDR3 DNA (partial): TGTGCCAGCAGCTTAGACGGGACAGGGAAACATGGC.

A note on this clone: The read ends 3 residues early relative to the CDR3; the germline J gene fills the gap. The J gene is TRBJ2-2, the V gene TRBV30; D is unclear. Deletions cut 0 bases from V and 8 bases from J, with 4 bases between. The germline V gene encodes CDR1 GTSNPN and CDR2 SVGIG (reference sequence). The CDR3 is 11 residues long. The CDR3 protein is CAWSVGGELFF. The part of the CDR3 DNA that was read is TGTGCCTGGAGTGTAGGGGGGGAG. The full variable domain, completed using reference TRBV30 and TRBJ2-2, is SQTIHQWPATLVQPVGSPLSLECTVEGTSNPNLYWYRQAAGRGLQLLFYSVGIGQISSEVPQNLSASRPQDRQFILSSKKLLLSDSGFYLCAWSVGGELFFGEGSRLTVL.

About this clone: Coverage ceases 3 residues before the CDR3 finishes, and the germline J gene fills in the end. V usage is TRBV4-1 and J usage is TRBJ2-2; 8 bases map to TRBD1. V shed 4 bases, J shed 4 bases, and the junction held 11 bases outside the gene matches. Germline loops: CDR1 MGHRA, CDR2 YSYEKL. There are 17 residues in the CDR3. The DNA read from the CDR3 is TGCGCCAGCAGCCCGATAGGGACAGGCGGGGCCACCGGGGAG. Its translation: CASSPIGTGGATGE. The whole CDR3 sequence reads CASSPIGTGGATGELFF.

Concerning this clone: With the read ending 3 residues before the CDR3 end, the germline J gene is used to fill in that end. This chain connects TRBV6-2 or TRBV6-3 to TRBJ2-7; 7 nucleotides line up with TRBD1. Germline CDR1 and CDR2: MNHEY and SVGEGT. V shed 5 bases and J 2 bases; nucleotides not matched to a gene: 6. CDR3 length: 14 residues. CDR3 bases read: TGTGCCAGCAGTGAGCGACAGGGCCCCTACGAG. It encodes CASSERQGPYE. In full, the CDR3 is CASSERQGPYEQYF.

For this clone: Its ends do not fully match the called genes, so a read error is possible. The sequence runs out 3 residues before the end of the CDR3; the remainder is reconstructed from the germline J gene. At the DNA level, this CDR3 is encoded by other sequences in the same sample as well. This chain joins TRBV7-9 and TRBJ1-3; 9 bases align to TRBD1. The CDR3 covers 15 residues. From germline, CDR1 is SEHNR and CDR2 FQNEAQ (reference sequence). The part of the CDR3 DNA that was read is TGTGCCAGCAGCGCCACAGGGGGCCCTGGAAACACG. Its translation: CASSATGGPGNT. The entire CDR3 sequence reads CASSATGGPGNTIYF.

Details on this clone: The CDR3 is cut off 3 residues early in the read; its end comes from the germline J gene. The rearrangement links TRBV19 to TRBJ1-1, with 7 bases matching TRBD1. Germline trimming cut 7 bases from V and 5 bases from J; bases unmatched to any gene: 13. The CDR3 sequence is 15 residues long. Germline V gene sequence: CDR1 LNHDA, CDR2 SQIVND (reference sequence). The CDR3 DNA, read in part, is TGTGCCAGTAATACTAACGACAGGGTCGGGACTGAA. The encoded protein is CASNTNDRVGTE. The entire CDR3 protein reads CASNTNDRVGTEAFF.

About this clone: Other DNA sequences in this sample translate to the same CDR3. The CDR3 region is CASSVQGNQPQHF. The sequenced CDR3 bases are TGTGCCAGCAGTGTTCAGGGTAACCAGCCC. The chain is built from TRBV6-1 and TRBJ1-5; maybe TRBD1 (5 bases). Read sequence stops 3 residues before the CDR3 end, and the germline J gene provides the missing end. The V gene's germline CDR1 is MNHNS and CDR2 SASEGT. Trimming removed 4 bases at V and 7 bases at J, with 11 bases between. This CDR3 spans 13 amino acids.

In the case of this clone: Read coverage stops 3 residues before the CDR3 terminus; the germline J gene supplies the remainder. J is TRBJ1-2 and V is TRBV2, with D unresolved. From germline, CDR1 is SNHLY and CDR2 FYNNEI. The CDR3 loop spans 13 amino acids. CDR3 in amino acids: CASSDPGMNDYTF. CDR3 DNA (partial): TGTGCCAGCAGTGATCCGGGGATGAATGAC.

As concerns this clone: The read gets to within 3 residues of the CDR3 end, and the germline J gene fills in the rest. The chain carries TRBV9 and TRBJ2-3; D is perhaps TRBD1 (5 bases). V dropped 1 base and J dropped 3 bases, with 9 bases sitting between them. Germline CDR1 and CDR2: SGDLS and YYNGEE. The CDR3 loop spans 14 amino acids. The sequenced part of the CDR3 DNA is TGTGCCAGCAGCGTACAAGGACATACAGATACG. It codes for CASSVQGHTDT. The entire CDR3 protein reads CASSVQGHTDTQYF.

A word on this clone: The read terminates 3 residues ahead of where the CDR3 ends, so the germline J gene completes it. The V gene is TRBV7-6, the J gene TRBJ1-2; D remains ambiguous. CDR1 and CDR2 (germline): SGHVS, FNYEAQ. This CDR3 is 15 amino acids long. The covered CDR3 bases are TGTGCCAGCAGCTTAGAGGAGCGGGAGGTACCTGAC. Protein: CASSLEEREVPD. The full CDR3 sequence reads CASSLEEREVPDYTF.

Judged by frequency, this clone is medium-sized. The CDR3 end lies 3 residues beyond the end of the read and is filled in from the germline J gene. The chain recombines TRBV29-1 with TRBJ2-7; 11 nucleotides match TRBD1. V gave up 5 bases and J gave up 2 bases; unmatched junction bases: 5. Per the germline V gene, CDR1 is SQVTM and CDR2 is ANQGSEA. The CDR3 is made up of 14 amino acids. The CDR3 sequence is CSVKPDRGPYEQYF. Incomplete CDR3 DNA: TGCAGCGTTAAACCGGACAGGGGGCCCTACGAG.

The CDR3 spells CASNPGDSNQPQHF. The DNA read from the CDR3 is TGTGCCAGCAACCCAGGCGATAGCAATCAGCCC. The chain employs TRBV2 and TRBJ1-5, with D uncertain. From the germline J gene comes the end of the CDR3, since the read stops 3 residues before it. The germline V gene encodes CDR1 SNHLY and CDR2 FYNNEI. This CDR3 is built from 14 residues. Trimming left V 7 bases short and J 0 bases short, with 10 bases between.

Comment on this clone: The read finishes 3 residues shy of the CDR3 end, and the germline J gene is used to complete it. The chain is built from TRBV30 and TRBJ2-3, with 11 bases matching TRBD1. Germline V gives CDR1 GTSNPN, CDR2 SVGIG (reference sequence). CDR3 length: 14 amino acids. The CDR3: CAWSPDRGQQPQYF. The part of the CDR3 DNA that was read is TGTGCCTGGAGTCCGGACAGGGGGCAACAGCCG.

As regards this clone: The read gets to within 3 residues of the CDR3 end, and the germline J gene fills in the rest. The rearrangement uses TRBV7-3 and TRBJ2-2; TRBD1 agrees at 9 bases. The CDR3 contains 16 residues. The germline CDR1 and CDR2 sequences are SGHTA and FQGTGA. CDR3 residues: CASSLQGAAGANVLFF. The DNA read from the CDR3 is TGTGCCAGCAGCCTACAGGGGGCGGCTGGGGCCAACGTG.

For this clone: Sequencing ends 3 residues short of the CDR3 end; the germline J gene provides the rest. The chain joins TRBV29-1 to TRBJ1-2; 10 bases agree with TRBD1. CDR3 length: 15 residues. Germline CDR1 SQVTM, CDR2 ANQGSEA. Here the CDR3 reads CSVELSDRGSYDYTF. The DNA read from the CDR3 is TGCAGCGTTGAACTATCGGACAGGGGGTCCTACGAC.

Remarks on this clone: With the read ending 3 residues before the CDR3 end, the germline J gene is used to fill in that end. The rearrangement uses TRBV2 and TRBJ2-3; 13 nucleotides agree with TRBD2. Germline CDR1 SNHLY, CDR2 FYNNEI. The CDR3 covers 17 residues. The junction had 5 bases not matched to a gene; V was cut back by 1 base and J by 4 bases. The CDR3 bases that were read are TGTGCCAGCAGTGAAGGACTAGCGGGAGGTGCCGCAGATACG. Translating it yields CASSEGLAGGAADT. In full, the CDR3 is CASSEGLAGGAADTQYF.

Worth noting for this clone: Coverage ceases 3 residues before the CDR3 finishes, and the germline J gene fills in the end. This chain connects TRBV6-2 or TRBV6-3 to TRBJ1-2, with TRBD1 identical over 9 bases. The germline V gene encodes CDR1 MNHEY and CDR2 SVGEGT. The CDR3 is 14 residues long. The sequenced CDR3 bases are TGTGCCAGCAAAATGACAGGGGGAGCTTACGAC. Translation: CASKMTGGAYD. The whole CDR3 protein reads CASKMTGGAYDYTF.

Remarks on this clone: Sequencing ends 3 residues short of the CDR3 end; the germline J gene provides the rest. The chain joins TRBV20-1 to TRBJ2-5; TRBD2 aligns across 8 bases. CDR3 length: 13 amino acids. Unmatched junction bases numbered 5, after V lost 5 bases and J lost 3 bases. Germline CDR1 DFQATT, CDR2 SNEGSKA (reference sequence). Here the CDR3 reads CSAPIAGKETQYF. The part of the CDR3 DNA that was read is TGCAGTGCTCCTATAGCGGGGAAAGAGACC.

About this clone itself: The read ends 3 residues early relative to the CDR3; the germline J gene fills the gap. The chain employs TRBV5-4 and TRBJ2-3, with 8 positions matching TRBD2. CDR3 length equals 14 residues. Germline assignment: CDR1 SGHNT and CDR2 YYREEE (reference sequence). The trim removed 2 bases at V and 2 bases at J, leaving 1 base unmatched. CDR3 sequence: CASSLAGVTDTQYF. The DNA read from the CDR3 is TGTGCCAGCAGCTTAGCGGGAGTCACAGATACG. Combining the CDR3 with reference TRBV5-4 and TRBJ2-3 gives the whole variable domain ETGVTQSPTHLIKTRGQQVTLRCSSQSGHNTVSWYQQALGQGPQFIFQYYREEENGRGNFPPRFSGLQFPNYSSELNVNALELDDSALYLCASSLAGVTDTQYFGPGTRLTVL.

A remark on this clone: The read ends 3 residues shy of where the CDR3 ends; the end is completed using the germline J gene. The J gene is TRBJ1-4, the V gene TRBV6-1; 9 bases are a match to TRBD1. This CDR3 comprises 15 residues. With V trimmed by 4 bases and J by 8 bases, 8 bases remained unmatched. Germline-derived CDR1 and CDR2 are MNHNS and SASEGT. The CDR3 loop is CASSATGGVVEKLFF. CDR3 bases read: TGTGCCAGCAGTGCAACAGGGGGCGTGGTGGAAAAA.

CDR3 sequence reads: CASSPQRGPQHF. Partial CDR3 DNA: TGTGCCAGCAGTCCCCAGAGGGGGCCC. The chain joins TRBV28 to TRBJ1-5; possibly TRBD1 for D (5 bases). The read comes to an end 3 residues before the CDR3 does, leaving the germline J gene to fill in the end. CDR1 and CDR2 (germline): MDHEN, SYDVKM. V was shortened by 5 bases and J by 9 bases, with 11 bases between the two germline ends. The CDR3 has 12 amino acids. Combining the CDR3 with reference TRBV28 and TRBJ1-5 gives the whole variable domain DVKVTQSSRYLVKRTGEKVFLECVQDMDHENMFWYRQDPGLGLRLIYFSYDVKMKEKGDIPEGYSVSREKKERFSLILESASTNQTSMYLCASSPQRGPQHFGDGTRLSIL.

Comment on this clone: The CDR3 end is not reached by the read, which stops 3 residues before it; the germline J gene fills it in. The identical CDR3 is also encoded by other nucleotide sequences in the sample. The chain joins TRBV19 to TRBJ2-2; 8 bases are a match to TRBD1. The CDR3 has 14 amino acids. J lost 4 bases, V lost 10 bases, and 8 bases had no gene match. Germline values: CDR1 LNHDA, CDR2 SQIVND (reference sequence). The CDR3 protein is CATRTGSLTGELFF. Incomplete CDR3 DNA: TGTGCCACTCGGACAGGGAGTCTCACCGGGGAG.

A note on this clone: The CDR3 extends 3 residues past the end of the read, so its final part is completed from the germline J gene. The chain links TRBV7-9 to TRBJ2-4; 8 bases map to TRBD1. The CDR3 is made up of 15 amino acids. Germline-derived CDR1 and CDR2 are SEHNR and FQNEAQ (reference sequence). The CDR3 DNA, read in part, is TGTGCCAGCAGCAAATACTCGGGACAGGACTATGGT. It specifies CASSKYSGQDYG. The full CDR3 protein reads CASSKYSGQDYGQYF.